Here is one TCR beta chain with its context. Its antigen is undetermined. The assay was immunoSEQ multiplex PCR, and TCRdb's table has in-frame clones only and misses some. The table records hundreds of thousands of clones, approximately 87% of them present only once. This specimen comes from a study of cytomegalovirus exposure and HLA in healthy donors. General study points: As was reported, the classifier diagnosed cytomegalovirus status with high specificity and sensitivity.

The material sequenced was PBMCs. This TCR was recovered from a woman aged 18-29 years in good health and CMV-seronegative.

DNA for the CDR3: TGTGCCGCTACCGGGGATAATGAGCAGTTCTTC. It codes for CAATGDNEQFF. This chain uses TRBV28 with TRBJ2-1, with D possibly being TRBD2 (5 bases). V lost 11 bases and J lost 7, with 12 bases in between. The CDR3 runs 11 residues. Germline values: CDR1 MDHEN, CDR2 SYDVKM.